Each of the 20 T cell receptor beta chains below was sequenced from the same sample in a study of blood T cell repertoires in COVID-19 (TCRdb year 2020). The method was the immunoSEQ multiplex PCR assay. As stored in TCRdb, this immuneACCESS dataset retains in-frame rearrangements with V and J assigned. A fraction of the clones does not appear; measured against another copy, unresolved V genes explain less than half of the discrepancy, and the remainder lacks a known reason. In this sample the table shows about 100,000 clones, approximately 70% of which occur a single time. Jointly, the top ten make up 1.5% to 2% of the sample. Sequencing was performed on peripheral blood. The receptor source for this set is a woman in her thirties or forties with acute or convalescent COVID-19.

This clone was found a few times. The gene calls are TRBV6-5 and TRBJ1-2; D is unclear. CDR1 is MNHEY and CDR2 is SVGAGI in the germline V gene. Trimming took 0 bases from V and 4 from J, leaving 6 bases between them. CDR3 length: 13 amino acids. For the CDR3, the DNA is TGTGCCAGCAGTTACTCGGGGAGCTATGGCTACACCTTC. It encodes CASSYSGSYGYTF.

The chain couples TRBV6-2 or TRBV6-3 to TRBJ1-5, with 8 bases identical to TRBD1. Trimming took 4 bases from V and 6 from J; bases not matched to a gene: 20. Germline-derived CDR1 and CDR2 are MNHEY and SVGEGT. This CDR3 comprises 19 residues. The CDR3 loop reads CASSSLGTGPEVARQPQHF. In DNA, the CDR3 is TGTGCCAGCAGTTCTCTAGGGACAGGTCCTGAAGTTGCGCGTCAGCCCCAGCATTTT.

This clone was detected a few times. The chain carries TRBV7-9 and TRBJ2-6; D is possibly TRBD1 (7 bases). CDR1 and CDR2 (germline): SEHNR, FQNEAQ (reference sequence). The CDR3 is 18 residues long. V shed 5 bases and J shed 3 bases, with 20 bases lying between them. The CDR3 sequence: CASSPKGAAGGGANVLTF. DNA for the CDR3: TGTGCCAGCAGCCCTAAGGGGGCCGCCGGGGGTGGGGCCAACGTCCTGACTTTC.

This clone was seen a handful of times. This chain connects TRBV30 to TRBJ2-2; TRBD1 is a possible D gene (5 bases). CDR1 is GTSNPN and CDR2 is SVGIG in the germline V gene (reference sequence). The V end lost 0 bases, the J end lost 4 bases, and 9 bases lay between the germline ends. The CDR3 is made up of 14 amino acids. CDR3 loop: CAWSVKGFTGELFF. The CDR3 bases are TGTGCCTGGAGTGTAAAGGGGTTCACCGGGGAGCTGTTTTTT.

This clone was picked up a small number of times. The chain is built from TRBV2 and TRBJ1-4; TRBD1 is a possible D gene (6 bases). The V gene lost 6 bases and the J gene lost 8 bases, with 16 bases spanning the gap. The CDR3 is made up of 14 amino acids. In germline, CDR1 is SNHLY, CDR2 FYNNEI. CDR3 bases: TGTGCCAGCAGCAAAGGGGGGGGAAGGGAAAAACTGTTTTTT. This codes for CASSKGGGREKLFF. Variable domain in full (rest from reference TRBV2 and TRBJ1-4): EPEVTQTPSHQVTQMGQEVILRCVPISNHLYFYWYRQILGQKVEFLVSFYNNEISEKSEIFDDQFSVERPDGSNFTLKIRSTKLEDSAMYFCASSKGGGREKLFFGSGTQLSVL.

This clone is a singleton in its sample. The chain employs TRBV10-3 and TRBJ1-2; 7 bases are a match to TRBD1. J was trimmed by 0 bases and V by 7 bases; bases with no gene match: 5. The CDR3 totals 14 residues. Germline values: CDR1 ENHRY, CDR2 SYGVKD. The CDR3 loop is CAITGTATNYGYTF. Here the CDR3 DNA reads TGTGCCATCACTGGGACAGCGACTAACTATGGCTACACCTTC.

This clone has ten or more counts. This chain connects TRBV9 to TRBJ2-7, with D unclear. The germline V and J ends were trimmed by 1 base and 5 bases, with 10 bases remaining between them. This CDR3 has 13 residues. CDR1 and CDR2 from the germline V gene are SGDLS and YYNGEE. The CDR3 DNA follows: TGTGCCAGCAGCGTAACCACCCGGGACGAGCAGTACTTC. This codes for CASSVTTRDEQYF.

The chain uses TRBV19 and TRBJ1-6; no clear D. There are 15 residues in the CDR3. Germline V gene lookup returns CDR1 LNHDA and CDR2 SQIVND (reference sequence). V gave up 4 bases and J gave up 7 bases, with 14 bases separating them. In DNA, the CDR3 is TGTGCCAGTAGTACCCCCGGGGATGCGAATTCACCCCTCCACTTT. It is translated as CASSTPGDANSPLHF.

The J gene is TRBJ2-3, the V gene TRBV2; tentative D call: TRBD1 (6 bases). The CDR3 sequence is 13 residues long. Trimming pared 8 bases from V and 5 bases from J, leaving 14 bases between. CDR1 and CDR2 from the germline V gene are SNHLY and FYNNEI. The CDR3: CASSRGGIDTQYF. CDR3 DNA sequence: TGTGCCAGCTCACGTGGGGGCATAGATACGCAGTATTTT. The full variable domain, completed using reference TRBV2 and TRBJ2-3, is EPEVTQTPSHQVTQMGQEVILRCVPISNHLYFYWYRQILGQKVEFLVSFYNNEISEKSEIFDDQFSVERPDGSNFTLKIRSTKLEDSAMYFCASSRGGIDTQYFGPGTRLTVL.

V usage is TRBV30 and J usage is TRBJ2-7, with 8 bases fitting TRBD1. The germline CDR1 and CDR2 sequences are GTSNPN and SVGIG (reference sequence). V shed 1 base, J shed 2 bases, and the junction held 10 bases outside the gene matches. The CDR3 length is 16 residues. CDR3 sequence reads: CAWSDLGQGRTYEQYF. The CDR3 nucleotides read TGTGCCTGGAGTGATCTTGGACAGGGCCGAACCTACGAGCAGTACTTC.

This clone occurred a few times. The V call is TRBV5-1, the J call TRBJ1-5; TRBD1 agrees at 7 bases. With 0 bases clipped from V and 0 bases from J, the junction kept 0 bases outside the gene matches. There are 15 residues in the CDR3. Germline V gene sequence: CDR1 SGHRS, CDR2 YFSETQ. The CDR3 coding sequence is TGCGCCAGCAGCTTGGAGGGGGCTAGCAATCAGCCCCAGCATTTT. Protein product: CASSLEGASNQPQHF. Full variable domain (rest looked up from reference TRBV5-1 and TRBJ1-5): KAGVTQTPRYLIKTRGQQVTLSCSPISGHRSVSWYQQTPGQGLQFLFEYFSETQRNKGNFPGRFSGRQFSNSRSEMNVSTLELGDSALYLCASSLEGASNQPQHFGDGTRLSIL.

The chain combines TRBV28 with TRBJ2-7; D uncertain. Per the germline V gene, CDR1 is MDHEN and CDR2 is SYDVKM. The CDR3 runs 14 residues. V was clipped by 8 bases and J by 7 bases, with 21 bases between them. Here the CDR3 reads CASGSAGTHWEQYF. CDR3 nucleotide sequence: TGTGCCAGCGGGTCGGCAGGAACGCATTGGGAGCAGTACTTC.

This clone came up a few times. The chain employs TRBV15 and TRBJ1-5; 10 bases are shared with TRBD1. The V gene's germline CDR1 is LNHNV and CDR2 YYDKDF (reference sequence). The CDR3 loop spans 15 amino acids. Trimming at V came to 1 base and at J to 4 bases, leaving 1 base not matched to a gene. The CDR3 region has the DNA TGTGCCACCAGCAGAGGACAGGGGGCGAATCAGCCCCAGCATTTT. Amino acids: CATSRGQGANQPQHF.

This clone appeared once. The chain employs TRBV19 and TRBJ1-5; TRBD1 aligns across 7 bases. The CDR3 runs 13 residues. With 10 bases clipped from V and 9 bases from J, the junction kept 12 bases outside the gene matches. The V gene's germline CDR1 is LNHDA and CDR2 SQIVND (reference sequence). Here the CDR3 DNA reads TGTGCCACCTGGGACAGTCAACCAGGGCCCCAGCATTTT. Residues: CATWDSQPGPQHF.

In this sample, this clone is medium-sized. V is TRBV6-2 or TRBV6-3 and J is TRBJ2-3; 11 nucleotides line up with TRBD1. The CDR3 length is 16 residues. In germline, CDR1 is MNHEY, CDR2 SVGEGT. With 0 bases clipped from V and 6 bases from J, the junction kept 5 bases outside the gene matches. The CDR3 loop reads CASSYSRDRGYDTQYF. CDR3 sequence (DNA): TGTGCCAGCAGTTACTCCCGGGACAGGGGGTATGATACGCAGTATTTT.

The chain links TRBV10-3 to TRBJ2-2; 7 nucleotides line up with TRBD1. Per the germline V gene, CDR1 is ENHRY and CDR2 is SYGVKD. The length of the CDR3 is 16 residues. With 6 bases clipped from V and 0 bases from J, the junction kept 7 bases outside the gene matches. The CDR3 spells CAISGDSSANTGELFF. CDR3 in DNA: TGTGCCATCAGCGGGGACAGTTCCGCGAACACCGGGGAGCTGTTTTTT.

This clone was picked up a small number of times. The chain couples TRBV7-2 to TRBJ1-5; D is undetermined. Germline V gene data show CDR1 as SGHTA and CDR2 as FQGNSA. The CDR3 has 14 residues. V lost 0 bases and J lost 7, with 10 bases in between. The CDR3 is CASSLAPPGQPQHF. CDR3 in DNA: TGTGCCAGCAGCTTAGCCCCCCCAGGACAGCCCCAGCATTTT. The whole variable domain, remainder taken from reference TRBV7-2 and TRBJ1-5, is GAGVSQSPSNKVTEKGKDVELRCDPISGHTALYWYRQSLGQGLEFLIYFQGNSAPDKSGLPSDRFSAERTGGSVSTLTIQRTQQEDSAVYLCASSLAPPGQPQHFGDGTRLSIL.

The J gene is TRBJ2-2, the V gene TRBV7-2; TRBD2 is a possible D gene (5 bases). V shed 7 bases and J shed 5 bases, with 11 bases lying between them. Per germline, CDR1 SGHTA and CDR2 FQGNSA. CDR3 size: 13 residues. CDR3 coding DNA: TGTGCCAGCACCCCCTGGGAGACCGGGGAGCTGTTTTTT. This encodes CASTPWETGELFF.

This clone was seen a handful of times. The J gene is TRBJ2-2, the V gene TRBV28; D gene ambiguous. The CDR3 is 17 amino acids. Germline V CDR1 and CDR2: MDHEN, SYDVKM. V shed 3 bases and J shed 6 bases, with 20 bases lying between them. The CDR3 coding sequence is TGTGCCAGCAGTTTTCTCAGGAAGACCCCCTGGGCCGGGGAGCTGTTTTTT. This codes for CASSFLRKTPWAGELFF.

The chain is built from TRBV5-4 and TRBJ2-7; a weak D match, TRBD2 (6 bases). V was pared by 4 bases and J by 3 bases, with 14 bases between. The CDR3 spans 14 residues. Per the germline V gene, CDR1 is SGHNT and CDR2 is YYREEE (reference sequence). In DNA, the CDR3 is TGTGCCAGCAGCCGAGCCTCGGGAGACTACGAGCAGTACTTC. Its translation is CASSRASGDYEQYF. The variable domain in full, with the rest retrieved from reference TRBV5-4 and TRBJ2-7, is ETGVTQSPTHLIKTRGQQVTLRCSSQSGHNTVSWYQQALGQGPQFIFQYYREEENGRGNFPPRFSGLQFPNYSSELNVNALELDDSALYLCASSRASGDYEQYFGPGTRLTVT.